This entry is about one T cell receptor beta chain. Healthy donors of bone marrow made up the group. These data come from a study of cytomegalovirus exposure and HLA in healthy donors. With 60 Vbeta and 13 Jbeta primers, the PCR was carried out. Original analysis: Later, an analysis found 80 million or so unique TCR beta chains, and about 10 million of these were shared. This table comes from immunoSEQ multiplex PCR, and its TCRdb copy is limited to in-frame clones, with some not included. The V and J calls and clone size were taken over from that table, and D and trimming were inferred from the DNA. The data show 110,000 to 150,000 clones, 60% to 75% seen once. The CDR3 contains 16 residues.

The material sequenced was PBMCs. The receptor was isolated from a man between 25 and 39 years old in good health and CMV-seronegative. The V call is TRBV21-1, the J call TRBJ2-7; the DNA was not compared with TRBD2, the D call given in the table. TRBV21-1 is deemed a pseudogene. Written as DNA, the CDR3 is TGTGCCAGCAGCAAACGTCGACTAGTGAGCTCCTACGAGCAGTACTTC. Translating gives CASSKRRLVSSYEQYF.